This entry lists 16 T cell receptor beta chains sequenced from one sample in a study of Ad26.COV2.S vaccination and SARS-CoV-2 variants. Produced via immunoSEQ multiplex PCR; TCRdb's table is partial and in-frame only. The sample lists under 600,000 clones, 80% to 90% occurring once. Treatment given: around 19 received Ad26.COV2.S at low or high dose, single or two shots; several received placebo; per-sample allocation not given. Samples analyzed were those drawn on day 63 after the first vaccine or placebo injection. The input for sequencing was peripheral blood, taken in a trial of Ad26.COV2.S vaccine versus placebo. Receptors were obtained from a person aged 18-60 years who received the Ad26.COV2.S COVID-19 vaccine or a placebo.

This chain connects TRBV10-2 to TRBJ1-3, with TRBD1 identical over 7 bases. Trimming at V came to 6 bases and at J to 2 bases, leaving 4 bases not matched to a gene. Germline CDR1 WSHSY, CDR2 SAAADI. The CDR3 runs to 14 residues. This CDR3 reads CASREGTAGNTIYF. CDR3 nucleotides: TGCGCCAGCAGGGAAGGGACAGCTGGAAACACCATATATTTT.

The rearrangement links TRBV19 to TRBJ1-1; D might be TRBD1 (5 bases). Deletions cut 4 bases from V and 0 bases from J, with 6 bases between. Germline values: CDR1 LNHDA, CDR2 SQIVND (reference sequence). This CDR3 comprises 13 residues. CDR3 region: CASSTQVNTEAFF. The DNA for the CDR3 is TGTGCCAGTAGTACACAGGTGAACACTGAAGCTTTCTTT.

This clone was seen just once. CDR3 region: CAWSVPGGTNEKLFF. The DNA of the CDR3 is TGTGCCTGGAGTGTCCCTGGAGGTACTAATGAAAAACTGTTTTTT. This chain connects TRBV30 to TRBJ1-4; D not certain. CDR1 is GTSNPN and CDR2 is SVGIG in the germline V gene (reference sequence). V lost 0 bases and J lost 2, with 10 bases in between. The CDR3 sequence is 15 residues long.

The chain is built from TRBV9 and TRBJ2-3; perhaps TRBD1 as D (6 bases). Germline lookup yields CDR1 SGDLS and CDR2 YYNGEE. The CDR3 runs 16 residues. The V end lost 0 bases, the J end lost 2 bases, and 13 bases lay between the germline ends. Here the CDR3 reads CASSVGAGAFTDTQYF. The CDR3 DNA reads as TGTGCCAGCAGCGTAGGGGCAGGGGCGTTCACAGATACGCAGTATTTT.

The chain has TRBV5-5 and TRBJ1-1; D perhaps matches TRBD1 (6 bases). Germline loops: CDR1 SGHKS, CDR2 YYEKEE (reference sequence). Trimming shortened V by 5 bases and J by 7 bases, and 21 bases separated the two germline ends. The CDR3 sequence is 15 residues long. CDR3 bases: TGTGCCAGCAGGTCAGGAACAGGGAATAAAGGTGAAGCTTTCTTT. Its translation: CASRSGTGNKGEAFF.

This chain joins TRBV6-1 and TRBJ2-7; no definite D call. CDR1 is MNHNS, CDR2 SASEGT, per germline. The CDR3 contains 13 residues. The V and J ends lost 2 bases and 2 bases respectively, with 7 bases between them. The CDR3 loop reads CASSERPAYEQYF. CDR3 DNA: TGTGCCAGCAGTGAAAGACCCGCCTACGAGCAGTACTTC.

This rearrangement joins TRBV4-3 to TRBJ1-1, with D unclear. Germline CDR1 reads LGHNA; CDR2 reads YSLEER. The length of the CDR3 is 14 residues. V lost 1 base, J lost 4 bases, and 10 bases lay in between. The CDR3 reads CASSQGMSSTEAFF. The CDR3 DNA follows: TGCGCCAGCAGCCAAGGGATGAGTTCCACTGAAGCTTTCTTT.

The chain uses TRBV12-3 or TRBV12-4 and TRBJ2-5; D is unresolved. CDR3 size: 13 residues. Trimming left V 2 bases short and J 4 bases short, with 8 bases between. The CDR3: CASSLQAGETQYF. In DNA form, the CDR3 reads TGTGCCAGCAGTTTACAGGCTGGAGAGACCCAGTACTTC.

The chain's CDR3 is CSVLGLAGTYEQYF. The CDR3 DNA reads TGCAGCGTACTCGGACTAGCGGGCACCTACGAGCAGTACTTC. V gene TRBV29-1 combines with J gene TRBJ2-7, with 11 bases lining up with TRBD2. CDR3 length: 14 residues. J lost 2 bases, V lost 6 bases, and 6 bases had no gene match. The germline V gene encodes CDR1 SQVTM and CDR2 ANQGSEA.

The V and J genes are TRBV6-4 and TRBJ2-2; 8 bases are shared with TRBD1. The CDR3 length is 16 residues. V was clipped by 6 bases and J by 1 base; unmatched bases: 7. Germline-derived CDR1 and CDR2 are MRHNA and SNTAGT. DNA of the CDR3: TGTGCCAGCAGAAAGACTACAGGGGGGAACACCGGGGAGCTGTTTTTT. This translates into CASRKTTGGNTGELFF.

The chain links TRBV6-6 to TRBJ2-1; 7 bases agree with TRBD2. The V gene end was trimmed by 3 bases and the J gene end by 6 bases; junction bases not matched to a gene: 8. The CDR3 has 15 amino acids. Per germline, CDR1 MNHNY and CDR2 SVGAGI (reference sequence). CDR3 coding DNA: TGTGCCAGCAGTTATCTGGCGGGGGAGACCAATGAGCAGTTCTTC. Translated: CASSYLAGETNEQFF.

The chain uses TRBV14 and TRBJ2-1; D could derive from TRBD1 or TRBD2 (6 bases each). Trimming left V 5 bases short and J 0 bases short, with 11 bases between. Looked up from germline, CDR1 is SGHDN and CDR2 is FVKESK. This CDR3 comprises 15 residues. Written as DNA, the CDR3 is TGTGCCAGCAGCGGCTGGGGGGCCTCCTACAATGAGCAGTTCTTC. Translated: CASSGWGASYNEQFF.

The chain employs TRBV7-8 and TRBJ1-5; a possible D gene is TRBD1 (6 bases). CDR1 and CDR2 (germline): SGHVS, FQNEAQ. Deletions cut 2 bases from V and 5 bases from J, with 16 bases between. The CDR3 extends over 16 amino acids. DNA of the CDR3: TGTGCCAGCAGCTTATCTTCCGGGGGCAGCTATCAGCCCCAGCATTTT. Translated: CASSLSSGGSYQPQHF.

The V gene is TRBV9, the J gene TRBJ1-1, with D possibly TRBD1 on 5 matching bases. The CDR3 loop spans 13 amino acids. The germline V and J ends were trimmed by 3 bases and 5 bases, with 11 bases remaining between them. Germline loops: CDR1 SGDLS, CDR2 YYNGEE. The CDR3 loop is CASSGDPGTEAFF. DNA for the CDR3: TGTGCCAGCAGCGGGGACCCGGGAACTGAAGCTTTCTTT. The entire variable domain, with the rest obtained from reference TRBV9 and TRBJ1-1, is as follows: DSGVTQTPKHLITATGQRVTLRCSPRSGDLSVYWYQQSLDQGLQFLIQYYNGEERAKGNILERFSAQQFPDLHSELNLSSLELGDSALYFCASSGDPGTEAFFGQGTRLTVV.

The gene calls are TRBV28 and TRBJ2-7, with TRBD2 identical over 14 bases. CDR3 size: 16 residues. Germline-derived CDR1 and CDR2 are MDHEN and SYDVKM. The trim removed 8 bases at V and 7 bases at J, leaving 13 bases unmatched. CDR3 DNA: TGTGCCAGCCGCGCCCGGGGGACTAGCGGGAGAGGTGAGCAGTACTTC. Translation: CASRARGTSGRGEQYF.

This chain uses TRBV12-3 or TRBV12-4 with TRBJ2-1; D is unclear. With 3 bases removed from V and 8 bases from J, the gap between germline ends came to 11 bases. The CDR3 spans 13 residues. This chain's CDR3 is CASSFRGPDEQFF. In DNA, the CDR3 is TGTGCCAGCAGTTTTCGAGGCCCGGATGAGCAGTTCTTC.